A selection of T cell receptor beta chains follows, all from one sample in a study of read filtering for tumor transcriptome and immune sequencing. One entry per CDR3 protein results from TCRdb running MiXCR on the reads. Of roughly 24,000 distinct CDR3 sequences listed, about 13% were seen once; the top ten hold 60% to 80%. The sample taken for sequencing was a population of CD138-negative cells sorted from bone marrow. These receptors originate from a donor at least 40 years old with multiple myeloma. CDR3s leave out the opening cysteine and the closing phenylalanine or tryptophan.

V gene: TRBV11-2; CDR3 protein: ASSLDQWNYGYT
V gene: TRBV6-5; CDR3 protein: ASGLARDQPQY
V gene: TRBV18; CDR3 protein: ASSPGTGRLTEAF
V gene: TRBV7-9; CDR3 protein: ASSLGRVVTEAF
V gene: TRBV3-1; CDR3 protein: ASSQDEKQF
V gene: TRBV2; CDR3 protein: VSSDYGETQY
V gene: TRBV30; CDR3 protein: AWNMVHGYT
V gene: TRBV14; CDR3 protein: ASSQWTVDYGYT
V gene: TRBV7-2; CDR3 protein: ASSLVAGEYEQY
V gene: TRBV28; CDR3 protein: ASSLGSSYEQY
V gene: TRBV4-1; CDR3 protein: ASSQEGRATDTQY
V gene: TRBV28; CDR3 protein: ASSTGPNAEAF
V gene: TRBV29-1; CDR3 protein: SAIQETQY
V gene: TRBV27; CDR3 protein: ASSSRKDRGYIQPQH
V gene: TRBV5-1; CDR3 protein: ASSLEAGETQY
V gene: TRBV20-1; CDR3 protein: SARESGGGAGEKLF
V gene: TRBV10-3; CDR3 protein: AISESLSEETQY
V gene: TRBV7-9; CDR3 protein: ASSPPGTENSPLH
V gene: TRBV7-2; CDR3 protein: ASSLGLGIQETQY
V gene: TRBV5-1; CDR3 protein: ASSTPGLAGSDAQY
V gene: TRBV29-1; CDR3 protein: SVTDPDTGELF
V gene: TRBV29-1; CDR3 protein: SVDRTGAYNEQF